Following are 23 T cell receptor beta chains from one sample sequenced in a study of blood T cell repertoires in COVID-19. Generated by immunoSEQ multiplex PCR, the TCRdb table keeps only in-frame clones and is missing some. Of about 94,000 clones listed, 65% to 85% were seen once; the top ten hold roughly 6.3%. Material for sequencing was peripheral blood. The receptor source for this set is a man aged 55 to 69 with acute or convalescent COVID-19.

This chain uses TRBV7-2 with TRBJ2-7, with D possibly matching TRBD2 (6 bases). The CDR3 consists of 15 residues. Trimming stripped 4 bases from V and 0 bases from J, with 13 bases between. Germline CDR1 and CDR2: SGHTA and FQGNSA. For the CDR3, the DNA is TGTGCCAGCAGCTCCGGTGGGACTCTCTCCTACGAGCAGTACTTC. The encoded protein is CASSSGGTLSYEQYF.

V usage is TRBV6-5 and J usage is TRBJ1-2; D unresolved. The CDR3 sequence is 15 residues long. The germline V and J ends were trimmed by 3 bases and 7 bases, with 18 bases remaining between them. Germline assignment: CDR1 MNHEY and CDR2 SVGAGI. DNA for the CDR3: TGTGCCAGCAGTTATTTCGTGGAGGGTCGCACTGGCTACACCTTC. Translated: CASSYFVEGRTGYTF.

The CDR3 spells CASSLSGGQGLAKNIQYF. The CDR3 DNA is TGTGCCAGCAGCTTATCTGGGGGACAGGGGTTAGCCAAAAACATTCAGTACTTC. The V gene is TRBV7-8, the J gene TRBJ2-4, with TRBD1 matching 10 bases. This CDR3 has 18 residues. Trimming cost V 2 bases and J 0 bases; bases outside gene matches: 7. Germline loops: CDR1 SGHVS, CDR2 FQNEAQ.

The gene calls are TRBV19 and TRBJ2-1; the match to TRBD2 covers 15 bases. The CDR3 extends over 20 amino acids. Germline V gene lookup returns CDR1 LNHDA and CDR2 SQIVND (reference sequence). The V segment lost 3 bases and the J segment 0 bases; nucleotides outside the gene matches: 9. CDR3 region: CASSISGTSGGYSSYNEQFF. The CDR3 DNA reads as TGTGCCAGTAGTATCTCCGGGACTAGCGGGGGGTACAGCTCCTACAATGAGCAGTTCTTC.

The sample holds a few counts of this clone. The chain combines TRBV6-2 or TRBV6-3 with TRBJ1-2; 7 nucleotides match TRBD1. The CDR3 covers 15 residues. From germline, CDR1 is MNHEY and CDR2 SVGEGT. V shed 4 bases and J 3 bases; nucleotides not matched to a gene: 8. The CDR3: CASSSLNRGDYGYTF. In nucleotides, the CDR3 is TGTGCCAGCAGTTCCCTCAACAGGGGCGACTATGGCTACACCTTC.

The rearrangement joins TRBV9 to TRBJ1-3; D perhaps matches TRBD1 (6 bases). Trimming took off 1 base at V and 4 bases at J, with 9 bases between the two ends. This CDR3 is built from 14 residues. The germline V gene encodes CDR1 SGDLS and CDR2 YYNGEE. CDR3 in DNA: TGTGCCAGCAGCGTACAGGGGCACGGAAACACCATATATTTT. This codes for CASSVQGHGNTIYF.

This chain joins TRBV19 and TRBJ2-3; TRBD1 might be the D (6 bases). Germline values: CDR1 LNHDA, CDR2 SQIVND (reference sequence). The V end was cut by 5 bases, the J end by 5 bases, with 11 bases between. The CDR3 covers 13 residues. Written as DNA, the CDR3 is TGTGCCAGTAGTCCGGACAGTGGAGATACGCAGTATTTT. Translated: CASSPDSGDTQYF.

A single count supports this clone. This rearrangement joins TRBV7-9 to TRBJ2-5, with 11 positions matching TRBD2. Trimming removed 4 bases from V and 5 bases from J; junction bases left unmatched: 6. The CDR3 contains 15 residues. The germline gives CDR1 SEHNR, CDR2 FQNEAQ (reference sequence). Here the CDR3 DNA reads TGTGCCAGCAGCTCGCCGGGACTAGCGGCGGAGACCCAGTACTTC. It codes for CASSSPGLAAETQYF. The full variable domain, with the rest looked up from reference TRBV7-9 and TRBJ2-5, is DTGVSQNPRHKITKRGQNVTFRCDPISEHNRLYWYRQTLGQGPEFLTYFQNEAQLEKSRLLSDRFSAERPKGSFSTLEIQRTEQGDSAMYLCASSSPGLAAETQYFGPGTRLLVL.

In the case of this clone: A read error may account for a junction end that differs from germline. J is TRBJ1-2 and V is TRBV25-1; D is perhaps TRBD1 (5 bases). Per the germline V gene, CDR1 is MGHDK and CDR2 is SYGVNS. There are 14 residues in the CDR3. The chain's CDR3 is CASSDPDSRYRYTF. The CDR3 DNA reads TGTGCCAGCAGTGACCCAGACAGCCGCTATCGCTACACCTTC.

The chain is built from TRBV30 and TRBJ1-2; D is ambiguous. Per the germline V gene, CDR1 is GTSNPN and CDR2 is SVGIG (reference sequence). The V end was cut by 0 bases, the J end by 7 bases, with 12 bases between. The CDR3 has 13 amino acids. DNA for the CDR3: TGTGCCTGGAGTGTATCTGAGGGAACTGGCTACACCTTC. As protein: CAWSVSEGTGYTF.

A few counts support this clone. The chain employs TRBV2 and TRBJ1-2; D is uncertain. The germline V gene encodes CDR1 SNHLY and CDR2 FYNNEI. V was clipped by 11 bases and J by 8 bases, with 21 bases between them. The CDR3 runs to 13 residues. As DNA, the CDR3 is TGTGCCGCCATCCGCCGGGAGGGAGAGGGCTACACCTTC. Residues: CAAIRREGEGYTF.

The chain carries TRBV28 and TRBJ1-5; D is perhaps TRBD1 (5 bases). Germline lookup yields CDR1 MDHEN and CDR2 SYDVKM. This CDR3 comprises 14 residues. Trimming took off 5 bases at V and 4 bases at J, with 12 bases between the two ends. The CDR3, as DNA: TGTGCCAGCAGTAAATACAGGAAAAATCAGCCCCAGCATTTT. It encodes CASSKYRKNQPQHF.

The rearrangement links TRBV3-1 (or the pseudogene TRBV3-2) to TRBJ2-5; D not certain. In germline, CDR1 is LGHDT, CDR2 YNNKEL (reference sequence). The CDR3 consists of 13 residues. Trimming took off 7 bases at V and 4 bases at J, with 13 bases between the two ends. This CDR3 is CASTEGRGETQYF. CDR3 sequence (DNA): TGTGCCAGCACCGAAGGTCGCGGAGAGACCCAGTACTTC.

This clone appeared a few times. The rearrangement uses TRBV12-3 or TRBV12-4 and TRBJ1-2; D possibly corresponds to TRBD1 (6 bases). V gave up 2 bases and J gave up 4 bases, with 8 bases separating them. The CDR3 totals 13 residues. The CDR3 nucleotides read TGTGCCAGCAGTTTAACAGGGACCTATGGCTACACCTTC. It encodes CASSLTGTYGYTF.

The CDR3 protein is CASSQDGIRGYTF. The DNA for the CDR3 is TGCGCCAGCAGCCAAGACGGTATACGCGGCTACACCTTC. The rearrangement links TRBV4-1 to TRBJ1-2; D is undetermined. The V gene's germline CDR1 is MGHRA and CDR2 YSYEKL. V was pared by 0 bases and J by 8 bases, with 10 bases between. CDR3 length: 13 amino acids.

The chain combines TRBV5-6 with TRBJ1-2; 9 bases are shared with TRBD1. This CDR3 spans 15 amino acids. V trimming: 3 bases; J trimming: 4 bases; junction bases outside the gene matches: 7. In germline, CDR1 is SGHDT, CDR2 YYEEEE. CDR3 in amino acids: CASSSRNRGPYGYTF. The CDR3 nucleotides are TGTGCCAGCAGCTCGCGAAACAGGGGGCCCTATGGCTACACCTTC.

The genes are TRBV6-5 and TRBJ1-2; D is possibly TRBD1 (6 bases). V was clipped by 5 bases and J by 2 bases, with 9 bases between them. The V gene's germline CDR1 is MNHEY and CDR2 SVGAGI. This CDR3 is built from 13 residues. As DNA, the CDR3 is TGTGCCAGCAGTCCGGACAGAAACTATGGCTACACCTTC. Translated, it gives CASSPDRNYGYTF.

Here the CDR3 DNA reads TGTGCCAGTAGTAAAGGACAGGGGTCAGATACGCAGTATTTT. This codes for CASSKGQGSDTQYF. The J gene is TRBJ2-3, the V gene TRBV19; 9 bases are shared with TRBD1. There are 14 residues in the CDR3. Germline assignment: CDR1 LNHDA and CDR2 SQIVND (reference sequence). The ends lost 4 bases at V and 4 bases at J; junction bases unmatched: 3. The full variable domain, its missing parts supplied by reference TRBV19 and TRBJ2-3, is DGGITQSPKYLFRKEGQNVTLSCEQNLNHDAMYWYRQDPGQGLRLIYYSQIVNDFQKGDIAEGYSVSREKKESFPLTVTSAQKNPTAFYLCASSKGQGSDTQYFGPGTRLTVL.

In this sample, this clone turned up once. This chain uses TRBV19 with TRBJ1-4; the D gene is possibly TRBD1 (5 bases). The germline V gene encodes CDR1 LNHDA and CDR2 SQIVND (reference sequence). This CDR3 comprises 16 residues. Trimming cost V 4 bases and J 5 bases, with 17 bases left between them. For the CDR3, the DNA is TGTGCCAGTAGTACAGCCGGGCGGGGACTCAATGAAAAACTGTTTTTT. Amino acid sequence: CASSTAGRGLNEKLFF.

This clone was picked up one time. The chain links TRBV6-5 to TRBJ1-1, with 12 bases matching TRBD1. This CDR3 contains 16 residues. The germline gives CDR1 MNHEY, CDR2 SVGAGI. V trimming: 0 bases; J trimming: 2 bases; junction bases outside the gene matches: 1. The CDR3 is CASSYSGQGANTEAFF. CDR3 nucleotide sequence: TGTGCCAGCAGTTACTCGGGACAGGGGGCCAACACTGAAGCTTTCTTT.

In DNA, the CDR3 is TGTGCCAGCAGCCAAGGTAACAGTGGGAGCTATGGCTACACCTTC. It translates to CASSQGNSGSYGYTF. This chain joins TRBV3-1 (or the pseudogene TRBV3-2) and TRBJ1-2; D is unresolved. Per the germline V gene, CDR1 is LGHDT and CDR2 is YNNKEL (reference sequence). Deletions cut 1 base from V and 4 bases from J, with 13 bases between. There are 15 residues in the CDR3.

Only one count was recorded for this clone. The chain carries TRBV7-2 and TRBJ2-7; 9 bases map to TRBD1. V shed 6 bases and J 2 bases; nucleotides not matched to a gene: 11. Germline CDR1 is SGHTA and CDR2 is FQGNSA. This CDR3 is 16 amino acids long. The CDR3 loop is CASSLQTGTGTYEQYF. CDR3 DNA sequence: TGTGCCAGCAGTCTACAGACCGGGACAGGGACCTACGAGCAGTACTTC. Together with reference TRBV7-2 and TRBJ2-7, the CDR3 gives the full variable domain: GAGVSQSPSNKVTEKGKDVELRCDPISGHTALYWYRQSLGQGLEFLIYFQGNSAPDKSGLPSDRFSAERTGGSVSTLTIQRTQQEDSAVYLCASSLQTGTGTYEQYFGPGTRLTVT.

This chain joins TRBV11-2 and TRBJ2-3, with a tentative D call TRBD1 (6 bases). Deletions cut 1 base from V and 5 bases from J, with 10 bases between. Germline V gene sequence: CDR1 SGHAT, CDR2 FQNNGV. The CDR3 has 14 residues. The DNA of the CDR3 is TGTGCCAGCAGCTTAGTTGTAGGGGGAGATACGCAGTATTTT. Encoded protein: CASSLVVGGDTQYF.